A single sample gave rise to the 25 T cell receptor beta chains below, sequenced in a study of early T cells in non-severe SARS-CoV-2 infection. TCRdb analysed the 5' RACE reads with MiXCR anew, one entry per CDR3 protein. The sample contains more than 95,000 distinct CDR3 sequences, around 14% of which appear only once. Sequencing used whole blood. The receptors stem from an adult who was a healthcare worker with PCR-confirmed SARS-CoV-2 infection or an uninfected control (not recorded which).

In its sample, this clonotype was seen many times. This CDR3 reads CASSFMRGDTQYF. The CDR3 coding sequence is TGTGCCAGCAGCTTTATGCGGGGAGATACGCAGTATTTT. The chain employs TRBV7-3 and TRBJ2-3, with a weak D call TRBD2 (6 bases). CDR1 is SGHTA, CDR2 FQGTGA, per germline. This CDR3 has 13 amino acids. Trimming removed 3 bases at V and 5 bases at J, with 9 bases between.

The chain joins TRBV7-9 to TRBJ1-2; a weak D match, TRBD1 (6 bases). The CDR3 totals 14 residues. Germline-derived CDR1 and CDR2 are SEHNR and FQNEAQ (reference sequence). Trimming removed 5 bases at V and 6 bases at J, with 16 bases between. CDR3 sequence (DNA): TGTGCCAGCAGCCTAGGACAGCCTTCGGATGGCTACACCTTC. Amino acids: CASSLGQPSDGYTF.

This chain links TRBV6-1 with TRBJ2-3; 8 bases map to TRBD2. The CDR3 is 13 amino acids. V trimming: 6 bases; J trimming: 5 bases; junction bases outside the gene matches: 4. In germline, CDR1 is MNHNS, CDR2 SASEGT. The CDR3 is CASRTSVIDTQYF. In DNA, the CDR3 is TGTGCCAGCAGGACTAGCGTAATAGATACGCAGTATTTT.

This clonotype was seen only a few times. This chain links TRBV10-3 with TRBJ1-1; 7 bases match TRBD1. The CDR3 consists of 15 residues. CDR1 ENHRY and CDR2 SYGVKD come from the germline V gene. V was clipped by 0 bases and J by 7 bases; unmatched bases: 8. The CDR3 region has the DNA TGTGCCATCAGTGAGTCTAGGCAGGGGGAAAGTGAAGCTTTCTTT. Amino acids: CAISESRQGESEAFF.

This clonotype was seen a handful of times. The chain recombines TRBV2 with TRBJ1-1; a possible D gene is TRBD1 (6 bases). Germline lookup yields CDR1 SNHLY and CDR2 FYNNEI. CDR3 length equals 15 residues. The V gene lost 6 bases and the J gene lost 0 bases, with 14 bases spanning the gap. CDR3 in amino acids: CASSAHRALNTEAFF. The CDR3 DNA reads TGTGCCAGCAGCGCGCACAGGGCTCTGAACACTGAAGCTTTCTTT. Based on the CDR3 plus reference TRBV2 and TRBJ1-1, the full variable domain is EPEVTQTPSHQVTQMGQEVILRCVPISNHLYFYWYRQILGQKVEFLVSFYNNEISEKSEIFDDQFSVERPDGSNFTLKIRSTKLEDSAMYFCASSAHRALNTEAFFGQGTRLTVV.

The J gene is TRBJ2-1, the V gene TRBV19, with TRBD2 identical over 9 bases. Germline CDR1 LNHDA, CDR2 SQIVND (reference sequence). J gave up 7 bases and V 5 bases, and 15 bases lay outside the gene matches. This CDR3 comprises 17 residues. The CDR3 loop reads CASSSPTGGGAFNEQFF. As DNA, the CDR3 is TGTGCCAGTAGTTCCCCGACGGGCGGGGGGGCGTTTAATGAGCAGTTCTTC.

A few counts support this clonotype. The gene calls are TRBV4-1 and TRBJ1-4, with D possibly being TRBD1 (5 bases). CDR3 length: 19 residues. V was trimmed by 0 bases and J by 4 bases, leaving 21 bases between them. Germline values: CDR1 MGHRA, CDR2 YSYEKL. The CDR3 sequence: CASSQEAMLQGDSNEKLFF. The CDR3 DNA sequence: TGCGCCAGCAGCCAAGAGGCTATGCTTCAAGGAGACAGTAATGAAAAACTGTTTTTT.

This chain connects TRBV7-3 to TRBJ2-3; D is possibly TRBD1 (5 bases). The V and J ends lost 8 bases and 5 bases respectively, with 14 bases between them. Germline CDR1 and CDR2: SGHTA and FQGTGA. There are 13 residues in the CDR3. CDR3 nucleotides: TGTGCCAGCGGCAGGGCTTCGGAAGATACGCAGTATTTT. Translated: CASGRASEDTQYF.

This chain connects TRBV19 to TRBJ1-2; unclear D gene. Trimming stripped 7 bases from V and 5 bases from J, with 20 bases between. CDR1 and CDR2 (germline): LNHDA, SQIVND (reference sequence). CDR3 length: 15 amino acids. CDR3 sequence (DNA): TGTGCCAGTACCGCACCGGGCCCAACGGGGTATGGCTACACCTTC. It encodes CASTAPGPTGYGYTF.

This chain joins TRBV20-1 and TRBJ1-1; 8 bases are shared with TRBD1. V lost 3 bases, J lost 11 bases, and 8 bases stayed unmatched. CDR3 length: 12 amino acids. CDR1 DFQATT and CDR2 SNEGSKA come from the germline V gene (reference sequence). The CDR3 DNA reads as TGCAGTGCTAGCGAGACAGGGGAAAGCGCTTTCTTT. Translated, it gives CSASETGESAFF.

The chain couples TRBV20-1 to TRBJ2-7; no firm D call. The V end was cut by 3 bases, the J end by 3 bases, with 9 bases between. Germline CDR1 reads DFQATT; CDR2 reads SNEGSKA (reference sequence). The CDR3 is 12 residues long. DNA of the CDR3: TGCAGTGCTAGGAGCAGCCGCTACGAGCAGTACTTC. It yields the protein CSARSSRYEQYF.

This clonotype was counted only a few times. The gene calls are TRBV10-3 and TRBJ2-7; 9 nucleotides agree with TRBD1. Unmatched junction bases numbered 8, after V lost 6 bases and J lost 5 bases. Germline CDR1 and CDR2: ENHRY and SYGVKD. This CDR3 spans 14 amino acids. As DNA, the CDR3 is TGTGCCATCAGGCCCGGGACAGGGAACGACGAGCAGTACTTC. Translated, it gives CAIRPGTGNDEQYF.

This clonotype was seen more than once but under ten times. The rearrangement uses TRBV12-3 or TRBV12-4 and TRBJ2-1, with 11 bases identical to TRBD2. Unmatched junction bases numbered 7, after V lost 5 bases and J lost 7 bases. The length of the CDR3 is 15 residues. This chain's CDR3 is CASSNSGGARNEQFF. The CDR3 DNA sequence: TGTGCCAGCAGTAATAGCGGGGGGGCTAGGAATGAGCAGTTCTTC.

V usage is TRBV12-3 or TRBV12-4 and J usage is TRBJ1-6, with TRBD1 matching over 7 bases. The CDR3 contains 14 residues. The V segment lost 5 bases and the J segment 10 bases; nucleotides outside the gene matches: 8. CDR3: CASSRNAGGSPLHF. CDR3 sequence (DNA): TGTGCCAGCAGTCGAAACGCAGGGGGGTCACCCCTCCACTTT.

This sequence joins TRBV10-3 and TRBJ2-3; TRBD2 aligns across 9 bases. The CDR3 extends over 16 amino acids. Germline V lookup: CDR1 ENHRY, CDR2 SYGVKD. V trimming: 0 bases; J trimming: 4 bases; junction bases outside the gene matches: 5. DNA for the CDR3: TGTGCCATCAGTGAGTCGAGGCGGGGGGGCGCAGATACGCAGTATTTT. This encodes CAISESRRGGADTQYF.

The chain joins TRBV10-2 to TRBJ1-2, with D perhaps TRBD1 (5 bases). Per the germline V gene, CDR1 is WSHSY and CDR2 is SAAADI. The V end lost 0 bases, the J end lost 3 bases, and 8 bases lay between the germline ends. This CDR3 region has 14 residues. The CDR3 DNA is TGCGCCAGCAGTGAGTCGGAGGGGTACTATGGCTACACCTTC. Its protein product is CASSESEGYYGYTF.

The table lists this clonotype with many counts. V usage is TRBV19 and J usage is TRBJ2-2, with D possibly TRBD1 on 6 matching bases. Germline CDR1 reads LNHDA; CDR2 reads SQIVND (reference sequence). Trimming cost V 3 bases and J 0 bases, with 8 bases left between them. The CDR3 extends over 15 amino acids. CDR3 bases: TGTGCCAGTAGTATTCAGGGGACGAACACCGGGGAGCTGTTTTTT. Protein sequence: CASSIQGTNTGELFF.

The genes are TRBV6-6 and TRBJ2-1, with 8 bases that match TRBD1. The J segment lost 0 bases and the V segment lost 8 bases, leaving 3 bases of the junction unmatched. From germline, CDR1 is MNHNY and CDR2 SVGAGI (reference sequence). The CDR3 has 14 amino acids. CDR3 in amino acids: CASQDRGSYNEQFF. The CDR3 DNA follows: TGTGCCAGCCAAGACAGGGGCTCCTACAATGAGCAGTTCTTC.

This clonotype occurred a few times. J is TRBJ2-7 and V is TRBV11-2; no clear D gene. V lost 4 bases and J lost 7, with 17 bases in between. Germline V gene lookup returns CDR1 SGHAT and CDR2 FQNNGV. This CDR3 has 14 amino acids. The DNA for the CDR3 is TGTGCCAGCAGCTGGGCCACCCAGGTGGGGGAGCAGTACTTC. Its translation is CASSWATQVGEQYF.

The chain has TRBV24-1 and TRBJ1-4; tentatively, D is TRBD1 (6 bases). V was shortened by 4 bases and J by 3 bases, with 8 bases between the two germline ends. This CDR3 contains 14 residues. Germline CDR1 KGHDR, CDR2 SFDVKD. The CDR3 loop reads CATSDGQPNEKLFF. DNA of the CDR3: TGTGCCACCAGTGACGGACAGCCTAATGAAAAACTGTTTTTT.

This clonotype was counted only a few times. V is TRBV5-4 and J is TRBJ2-1; D call uncertain. Germline values: CDR1 SGHNT, CDR2 YYREEE (reference sequence). The CDR3 is 13 amino acids. With 4 bases removed from V and 4 bases from J, the gap between germline ends came to 9 bases. The CDR3 bases are TGTGCCAGCAGCCAGGTCTTATACAATGAGCAGTTCTTC. It codes for CASSQVLYNEQFF. Complete variable domain (other parts from reference TRBV5-4 and TRBJ2-1): ETGVTQSPTHLIKTRGQQVTLRCSSQSGHNTVSWYQQALGQGPQFIFQYYREEENGRGNFPPRFSGLQFPNYSSELNVNALELDDSALYLCASSQVLYNEQFFGPGTRLTVL.

The chain has TRBV6-5 and TRBJ2-3; TRBD2 might be the D (6 bases). Trimming took 3 bases from V and 0 from J, leaving 10 bases between them. The CDR3 is 15 amino acids. Per germline, CDR1 MNHEY and CDR2 SVGAGI. CDR3 loop: CASSYGGVSTDTQYF. The CDR3 DNA reads TGTGCCAGCAGTTATGGCGGGGTGAGCACAGATACGCAGTATTTT.

This clonotype was detected ten times or more. J is TRBJ2-7 and V is TRBV10-2; 8 nucleotides align to TRBD1. After removal of 5 bases from V and 3 bases from J, the junction contained 12 bases not matched to a gene. The CDR3 is made up of 16 amino acids. Germline V CDR1 and CDR2: WSHSY, SAAADI. For the CDR3, the DNA is TGCGCCAGCAGTCCTGTAGCGACAGGGGTCGGCTACGAGCAGTACTTC. The encoded protein is CASSPVATGVGYEQYF.

The gene calls are TRBV12-3 or TRBV12-4 and TRBJ2-5; the D is unclear. Deletions cut 5 bases from V and 2 bases from J, with 9 bases between. This CDR3 has 13 amino acids. In DNA, the CDR3 is TGTGCCAGCAGTCCTAGAACTCAAGAGACCCAGTACTTC. Encoded protein: CASSPRTQETQYF.

This clonotype was found a few times. The chain recombines TRBV3-1 with TRBJ2-7; 10 positions match TRBD2. The V gene end was trimmed by 4 bases and the J gene end by 6 bases; junction bases not matched to a gene: 6. The germline V gene has CDR1 LGHDT and CDR2 YNNKEL (reference sequence). The CDR3 sequence is 14 residues long. CDR3 DNA: TGTGCCAGCAGCCCAAGACTAGCGGGCCCCGAGCAGTACTTC. It encodes CASSPRLAGPEQYF.